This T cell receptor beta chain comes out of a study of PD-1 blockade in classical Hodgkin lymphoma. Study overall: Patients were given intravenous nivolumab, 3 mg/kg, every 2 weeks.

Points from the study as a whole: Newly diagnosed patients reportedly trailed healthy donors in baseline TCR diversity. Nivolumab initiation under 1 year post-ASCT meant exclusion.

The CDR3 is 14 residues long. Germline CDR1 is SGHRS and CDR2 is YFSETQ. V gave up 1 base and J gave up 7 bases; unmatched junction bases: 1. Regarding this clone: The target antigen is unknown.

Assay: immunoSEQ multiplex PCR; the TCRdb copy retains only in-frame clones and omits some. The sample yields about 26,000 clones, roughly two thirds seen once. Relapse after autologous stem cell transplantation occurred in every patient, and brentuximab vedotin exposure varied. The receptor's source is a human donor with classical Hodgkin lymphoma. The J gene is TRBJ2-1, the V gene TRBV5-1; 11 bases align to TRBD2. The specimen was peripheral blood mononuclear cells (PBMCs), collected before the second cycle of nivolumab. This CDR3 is CASSLTSGGNEQFF. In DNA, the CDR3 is TGCGCCAGCAGCTTGACTAGCGGGGGTAATGAGCAGTTCTTC.